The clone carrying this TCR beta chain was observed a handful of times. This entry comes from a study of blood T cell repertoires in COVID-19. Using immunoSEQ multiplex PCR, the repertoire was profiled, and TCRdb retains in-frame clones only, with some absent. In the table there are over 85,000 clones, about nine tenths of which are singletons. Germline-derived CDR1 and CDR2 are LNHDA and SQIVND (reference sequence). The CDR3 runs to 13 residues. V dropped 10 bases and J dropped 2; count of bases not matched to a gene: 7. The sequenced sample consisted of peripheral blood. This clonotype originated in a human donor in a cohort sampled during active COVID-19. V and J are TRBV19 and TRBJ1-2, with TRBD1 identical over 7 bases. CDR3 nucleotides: TGTGCCACCAAACAGGGGCCCAACTATGGCTACACCTTC. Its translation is CATKQGPNYGYTF.